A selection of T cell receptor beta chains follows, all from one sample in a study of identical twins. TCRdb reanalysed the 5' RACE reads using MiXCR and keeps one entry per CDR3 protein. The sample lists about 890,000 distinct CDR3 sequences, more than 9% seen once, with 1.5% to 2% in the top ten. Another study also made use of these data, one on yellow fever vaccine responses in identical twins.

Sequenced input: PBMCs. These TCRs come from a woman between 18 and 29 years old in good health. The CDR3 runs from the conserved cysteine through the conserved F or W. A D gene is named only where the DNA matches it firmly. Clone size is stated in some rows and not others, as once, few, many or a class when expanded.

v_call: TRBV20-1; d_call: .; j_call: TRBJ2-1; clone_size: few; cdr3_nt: TGCAGTGCTAGAAGTATTAGCTCCTACAATGAGCAGTTCTTC; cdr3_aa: CSARSISSYNEQFF
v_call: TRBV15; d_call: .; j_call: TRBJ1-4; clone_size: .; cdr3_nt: TGTGCCACCAGCATTACAGGAGAAAAACTGTTTTTT; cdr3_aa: CATSITGEKLFF
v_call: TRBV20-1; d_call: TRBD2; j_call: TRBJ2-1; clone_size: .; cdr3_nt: TGCAGTGCCTACCCCGGGACTAGCGGGAGGAATGAGCAGTTCTTC; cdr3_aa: CSAYPGTSGRNEQFF
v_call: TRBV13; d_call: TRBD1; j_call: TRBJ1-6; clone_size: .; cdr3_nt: TGTGCCAGCAGAATCTGGGACAGGGCGCGATCACCCCTCCACTTT; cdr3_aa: CASRIWDRARSPLHF
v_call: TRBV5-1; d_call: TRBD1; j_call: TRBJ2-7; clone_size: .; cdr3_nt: TGCGCCAGCAGCTTGCAATTGGAAGGGACAGGCTCCTACGAGCAGTACTTC; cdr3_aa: CASSLQLEGTGSYEQYF
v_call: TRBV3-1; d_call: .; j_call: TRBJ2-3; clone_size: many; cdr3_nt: TGTGCCAGCAGGTTTACAGGGAGCGGCACAGATACGCAGTATTTT; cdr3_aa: CASRFTGSGTDTQYF
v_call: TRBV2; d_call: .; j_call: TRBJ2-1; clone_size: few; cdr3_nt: TGTGCCAGCAGTGGACTTAACAATGAGCAGTTCTTC; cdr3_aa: CASSGLNNEQFF
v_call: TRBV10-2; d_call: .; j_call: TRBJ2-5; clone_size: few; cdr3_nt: TGCGCCAGCAGGGACAGAGCAGGAGAGACCCAGTACTTC; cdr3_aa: CASRDRAGETQYF
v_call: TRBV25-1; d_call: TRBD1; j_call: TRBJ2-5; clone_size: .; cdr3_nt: TGTGCCAGCAGATCGACAGGGGAGGAGACCCAGTACTTC; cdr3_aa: CASRSTGEETQYF
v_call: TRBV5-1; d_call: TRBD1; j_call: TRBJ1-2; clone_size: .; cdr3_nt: TGCGCCAGCAGCTCATCCGGGACAGGCCAAGGCGACTATGGCTACACCTTC; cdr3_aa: CASSSSGTGQGDYGYTF
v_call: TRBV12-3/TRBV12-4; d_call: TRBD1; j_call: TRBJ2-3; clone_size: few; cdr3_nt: TGTGCCAGCAGTTTAGACGACAGGGGAACAGATACGCAGTATTTT; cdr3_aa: CASSLDDRGTDTQYF
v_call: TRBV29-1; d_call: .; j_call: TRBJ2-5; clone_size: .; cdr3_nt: TGCAGCGTTGAACCGTCCCAAGAGACCCAGTACTTC; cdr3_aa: CSVEPSQETQYF
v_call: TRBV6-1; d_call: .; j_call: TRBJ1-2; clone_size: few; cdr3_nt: TGTGCCAGCAGCGGGACAACAGTCCGCTATGGCTACACCTTC; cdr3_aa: CASSGTTVRYGYTF
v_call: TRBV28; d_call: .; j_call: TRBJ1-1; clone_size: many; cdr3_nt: TGTGCCAGCAGTCTCTCAATGAGGACTGAAGCTTTCTTT; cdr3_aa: CASSLSMRTEAFF
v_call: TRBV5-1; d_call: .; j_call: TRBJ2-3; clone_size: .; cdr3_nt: TGCGCCAGCAGCTGGAGGACACTTAGCACAGATACGCAGTATTTT; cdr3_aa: CASSWRTLSTDTQYF
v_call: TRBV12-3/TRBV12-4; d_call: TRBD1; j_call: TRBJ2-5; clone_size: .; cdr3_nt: TGTGCCAGCACCCTAGGACAGGGGCAAGAGACCCAGTACTTC; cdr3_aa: CASTLGQGQETQYF
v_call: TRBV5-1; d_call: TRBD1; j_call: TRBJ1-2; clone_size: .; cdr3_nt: TGCGCCAGCAGCTTTGGGACAGGGGGATTCAATGGCTACACCTTC; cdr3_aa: CASSFGTGGFNGYTF
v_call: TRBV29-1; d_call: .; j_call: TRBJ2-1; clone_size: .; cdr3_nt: TGCAGCGTTTTAGCGGAGCTCTACAATGAGCAGTTCTTC; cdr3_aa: CSVLAELYNEQFF
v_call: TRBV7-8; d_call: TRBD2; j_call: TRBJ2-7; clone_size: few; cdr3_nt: TGTGCCAGCAGGGAAACTAGCGGAGTGGCCTACGAGCAGTACTTC; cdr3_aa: CASRETSGVAYEQYF
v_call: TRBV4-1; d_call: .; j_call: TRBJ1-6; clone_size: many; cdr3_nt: TGCGCCAGCAGCCAAGATAGAAGCTCCTATAATTCACCCCTCCACTTT; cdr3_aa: CASSQDRSSYNSPLHF
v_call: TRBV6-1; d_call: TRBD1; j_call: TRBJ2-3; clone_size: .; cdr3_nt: TGTGCCAGCAGGCCCGACAGGGCGGGTGGCACAGATACGCAGTATTTT; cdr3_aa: CASRPDRAGGTDTQYF
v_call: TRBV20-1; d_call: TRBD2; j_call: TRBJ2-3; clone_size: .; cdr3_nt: TGCAGTGCTAACGACCGACTAGCGGGGACGGCAGATACGCAGTATTTT; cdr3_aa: CSANDRLAGTADTQYF
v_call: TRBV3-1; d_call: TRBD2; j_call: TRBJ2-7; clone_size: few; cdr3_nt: TGTGCCAGCAGCCAAGATCGGGGCGGGAGAGGGTTTTACGAGCAGTACTTC; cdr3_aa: CASSQDRGGRGFYEQYF
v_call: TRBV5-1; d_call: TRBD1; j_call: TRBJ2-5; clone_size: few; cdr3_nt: TGCGCCAGCAGCCCGGACAGGGTGATGGAGACCCAGTACTTC; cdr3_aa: CASSPDRVMETQYF
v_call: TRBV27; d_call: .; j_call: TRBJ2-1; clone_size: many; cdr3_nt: TGTGCCAGCAGTTCCCCGGTCGGGGAGCAGTTCTTC; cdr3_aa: CASSSPVGEQFF
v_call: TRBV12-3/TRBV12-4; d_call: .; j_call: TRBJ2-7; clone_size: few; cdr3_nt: TGTGCCAGCAGCCGGGGACCAACCTACGAGCAGTACTTC; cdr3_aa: CASSRGPTYEQYF
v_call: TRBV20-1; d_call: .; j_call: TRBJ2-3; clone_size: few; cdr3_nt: TGCAGTGCTGGTTTAACAGATACGCAGTATTTT; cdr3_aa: CSAGLTDTQYF
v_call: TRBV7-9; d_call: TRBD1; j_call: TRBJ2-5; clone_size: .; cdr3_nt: TGTGCCGGCCGTCGGGGGGACAGGGTCCAAGAGACCCAGTACTTC; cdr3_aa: CAGRRGDRVQETQYF
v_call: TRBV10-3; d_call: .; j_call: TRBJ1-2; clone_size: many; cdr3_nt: TGTGCCATCAGGCCATCAGACTCTGCTAACTATGGCTACACCTTC; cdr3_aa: CAIRPSDSANYGYTF
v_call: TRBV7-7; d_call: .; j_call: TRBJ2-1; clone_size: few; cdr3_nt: TGTGCCAGCAGCCAAAGAGTAGAGGGAGAGCAGTTCTTC; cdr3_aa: CASSQRVEGEQFF
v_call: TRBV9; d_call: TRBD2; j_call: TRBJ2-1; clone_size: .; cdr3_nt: TGTGCCAGCAGCGTAGCTACTAGCGGGGGGCCCTACAATGAGCAGTTCTTC; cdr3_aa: CASSVATSGGPYNEQFF
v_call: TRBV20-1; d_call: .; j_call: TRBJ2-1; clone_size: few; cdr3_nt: TGCAGTGCCCTGCCGGGGGAGCAGTTCTTC; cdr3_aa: CSALPGEQFF
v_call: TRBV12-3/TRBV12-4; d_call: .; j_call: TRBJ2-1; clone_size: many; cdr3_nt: TGTGCCAGCAGTTTCCTAGACGTTCAGTTCTTC; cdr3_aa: CASSFLDVQFF
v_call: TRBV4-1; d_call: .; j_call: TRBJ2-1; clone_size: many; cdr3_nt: TGCGCCAGCAGCCAAGAGGGGCCCCCCTACAATGAGCAGTTCTTC; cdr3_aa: CASSQEGPPYNEQFF
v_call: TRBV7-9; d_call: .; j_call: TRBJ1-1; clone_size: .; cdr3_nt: TGTGCCAGCAGCCCCGACACAGGGATTTTGGCTGAAGCTTTCTTT; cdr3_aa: CASSPDTGILAEAFF